Listed below are T cell receptor beta chains from one sample, sequenced in a study of CD8 T cells in ankylosing spondylitis. Via MiXCR, TCRdb re-called the 5' RACE reads, giving one row per CDR3 protein. The sample carries 200,000 to 300,000 distinct CDR3 sequences, under 30% recorded once. The specimen was blood, either unsorted or a sorted T cell fraction (not recorded which). The source of these receptors is a male donor with ankylosing spondylitis or in good health (not recorded which). Each CDR3 is given with its conserved first and last residue. D genes are given only for firm matches. Only part of the rows carry a size: once, few, many, or a class if the clone is expanded.

V gene: TRBV20-1
D gene: NA
clone size: few
J gene: TRBJ2-1
CDR3 protein: CSARVRSGQLGSYNEQFF
CDR3 DNA: TGCAGTGCTAGAGTTAGGTCCGGCCAGCTCGGCTCCTACAATGAGCAGTTCTTC

V gene: TRBV29-1
D gene: NA
clone size: many
J gene: TRBJ2-7
CDR3 protein: CSVGGEPYEQYF
CDR3 DNA: TGCAGCGTTGGGGGAGAGCCCTACGAGCAGTACTTC

V gene: TRBV12-3/TRBV12-4
D gene: NA
clone size: many
J gene: TRBJ2-1
CDR3 protein: CASSPTAYNEQFF
CDR3 DNA: TGTGCCAGCAGCCCTACCGCCTACAATGAGCAGTTCTTC

V gene: TRBV20-1
D gene: NA
clone size: many
J gene: TRBJ2-7
CDR3 protein: CSARDPQSSYEQYF
CDR3 DNA: TGCAGTGCTAGAGATCCTCAGAGCTCCTACGAGCAGTACTTC

V gene: TRBV6-5
D gene: NA
clone size: many
J gene: TRBJ1-1
CDR3 protein: CASSYPQGQNTEAFF
CDR3 DNA: TGTGCCAGCAGTTACCCACAGGGACAGAACACTGAAGCTTTCTTT

V gene: TRBV28
D gene: NA
clone size: NA
J gene: TRBJ2-1
CDR3 protein: CASSLPGPGDYNEQFF
CDR3 DNA: TGTGCCAGCAGTCTCCCAGGCCCGGGAGACTACAATGAGCAGTTCTTC

V gene: TRBV10-3
D gene: NA
clone size: many
J gene: TRBJ2-2
CDR3 protein: CAISEGHRPNTGELFF
CDR3 DNA: TGTGCCATCAGTGAGGGGCATCGCCCTAACACCGGGGAGCTGTTTTTT

V gene: TRBV20-1
D gene: TRBD1
clone size: NA
J gene: TRBJ2-7
CDR3 protein: CSANRGRGEQYF
CDR3 DNA: TGCAGTGCTAACAGGGGGCGGGGGGAGCAGTACTTC

V gene: TRBV6-2/TRBV6-3
D gene: NA
clone size: once
J gene: TRBJ1-5
CDR3 protein: CASSYLAGTQPQHF
CDR3 DNA: TGTGCCAGCAGTTACCTGGCAGGGACCCAGCCCCAGCATTTT

V gene: TRBV2
D gene: TRBD2
clone size: NA
J gene: TRBJ2-3
CDR3 protein: CASSVGTSADTQYF
CDR3 DNA: TGTGCCAGCAGTGTAGGGACTAGCGCAGATACGCAGTATTTT

V gene: TRBV5-6
D gene: NA
clone size: many
J gene: TRBJ1-1
CDR3 protein: CASSLRGLSSEAFF
CDR3 DNA: TGTGCCAGCAGCTTGAGGGGTTTATCCTCTGAAGCTTTCTTT

V gene: TRBV18
D gene: NA
clone size: few
J gene: TRBJ2-6
CDR3 protein: CASSPLPQSGANVLTF
CDR3 DNA: TGTGCCAGCTCACCCCTCCCCCAGTCTGGGGCCAACGTCCTGACTTTC

V gene: TRBV25-1
D gene: NA
clone size: few
J gene: TRBJ2-3
CDR3 protein: CASSEMGIMDTQYF
CDR3 DNA: TGTGCCAGCAGTGAAATGGGTATCATGGATACGCAGTATTTT

V gene: TRBV29-1
D gene: NA
clone size: few
J gene: TRBJ2-2
CDR3 protein: CSVEGARTGELFF
CDR3 DNA: TGCAGCGTTGAAGGCGCCAGGACCGGGGAGCTGTTTTTT

V gene: TRBV27
D gene: NA
clone size: NA
J gene: TRBJ2-1
CDR3 protein: CASSLLASNEQFF
CDR3 DNA: TGTGCCAGCAGTTTACTAGCCTCCAATGAGCAGTTCTTC

V gene: TRBV12-3/TRBV12-4
D gene: NA
clone size: many
J gene: TRBJ1-6
CDR3 protein: CASTEGGSPLHF
CDR3 DNA: TGTGCCAGCACCGAGGGGGGATCACCCCTCCACTTT

V gene: TRBV7-8
D gene: NA
clone size: few
J gene: TRBJ2-1
CDR3 protein: CASSLAGQYNEQFF
CDR3 DNA: TGTGCCAGCAGCTTAGCGGGACAATACAATGAGCAGTTCTTC

V gene: TRBV6-1
D gene: TRBD2
clone size: NA
J gene: TRBJ2-1
CDR3 protein: CASSQTSGGEQFF
CDR3 DNA: TGTGCCAGCAGCCAAACTAGCGGGGGGGAGCAGTTCTTC

V gene: TRBV5-5
D gene: TRBD2
clone size: NA
J gene: TRBJ2-2
CDR3 protein: CASSSPSGGPNTGELFF
CDR3 DNA: TGTGCCAGCAGCTCTCCTAGCGGGGGGCCGAACACCGGGGAGCTGTTTTTT